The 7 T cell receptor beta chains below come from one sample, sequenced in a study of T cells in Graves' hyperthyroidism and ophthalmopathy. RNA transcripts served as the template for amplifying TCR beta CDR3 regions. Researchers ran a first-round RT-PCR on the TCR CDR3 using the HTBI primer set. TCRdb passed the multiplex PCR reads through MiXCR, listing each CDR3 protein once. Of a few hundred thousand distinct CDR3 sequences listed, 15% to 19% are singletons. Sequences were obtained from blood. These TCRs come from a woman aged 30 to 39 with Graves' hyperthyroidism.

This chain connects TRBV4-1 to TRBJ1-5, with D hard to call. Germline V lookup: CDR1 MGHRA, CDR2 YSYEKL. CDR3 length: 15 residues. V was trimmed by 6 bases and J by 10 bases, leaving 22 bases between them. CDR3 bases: TGCGCCAGCAGGGTTACGACAAGGCGCACTGGACCCCAGCATTTT. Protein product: CASRVTTRRTGPQHF.

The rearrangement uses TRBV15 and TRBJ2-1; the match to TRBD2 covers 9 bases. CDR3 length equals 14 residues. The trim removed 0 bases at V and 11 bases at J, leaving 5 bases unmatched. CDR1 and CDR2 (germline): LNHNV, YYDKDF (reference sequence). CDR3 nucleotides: TGTGCCACCAGCAGAGAGAGCGGGAGGCGGCAGCAGTTCTTC. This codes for CATSRESGRRQQFF.

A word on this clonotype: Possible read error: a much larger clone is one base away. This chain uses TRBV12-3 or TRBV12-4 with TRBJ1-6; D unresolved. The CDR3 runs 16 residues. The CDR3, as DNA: TGTGCCAGCAGTTTGGGGTCCACCTCCTATAGTTCACCCCTCCACTTT. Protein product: CASSLGSTSYSSPLHF.

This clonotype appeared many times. CDR3 nucleotides: TGTGCCAGCAGTCTCTACAGGGCGAGCGGTGAAAAACTGTTTTTT. Amino acid sequence: CASSLYRASGEKLFF. The V call is TRBV27, the J call TRBJ1-4; TRBD1 might be the D (6 bases). V was pared by 5 bases and J by 7 bases, with 17 bases between. The length of the CDR3 is 15 residues. The V gene's germline CDR1 is MNHEY and CDR2 SMNVEV (reference sequence).

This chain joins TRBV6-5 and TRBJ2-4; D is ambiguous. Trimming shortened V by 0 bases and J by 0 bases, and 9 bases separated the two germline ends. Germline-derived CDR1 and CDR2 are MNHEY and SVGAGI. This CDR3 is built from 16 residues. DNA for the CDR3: TGTGCCAGCAGTTACTCGATGGACCTAGCCAAAAACATTCAGTACTTC. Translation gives CASSYSMDLAKNIQYF.

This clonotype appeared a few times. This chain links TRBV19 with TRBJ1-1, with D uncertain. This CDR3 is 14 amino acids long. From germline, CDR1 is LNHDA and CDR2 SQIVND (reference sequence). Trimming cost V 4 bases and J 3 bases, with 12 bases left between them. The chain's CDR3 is CASSKRTLDTEAFF. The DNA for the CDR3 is TGTGCCAGTAGTAAACGGACTCTAGACACTGAAGCTTTCTTT. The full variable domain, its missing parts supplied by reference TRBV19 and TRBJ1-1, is DGGITQSPKYLFRKEGQNVTLSCEQNLNHDAMYWYRQDPGQGLRLIYYSQIVNDFQKGDIAEGYSVSREKKESFPLTVTSAQKNPTAFYLCASSKRTLDTEAFFGQGTRLTVV.

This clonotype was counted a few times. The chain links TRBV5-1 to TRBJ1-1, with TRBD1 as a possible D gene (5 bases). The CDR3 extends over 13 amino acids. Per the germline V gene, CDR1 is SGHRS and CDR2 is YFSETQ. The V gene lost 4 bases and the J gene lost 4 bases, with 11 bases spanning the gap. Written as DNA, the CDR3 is TGCGCCAGCAGCCGGGACGCCACCACTGAAGCTTTCTTT. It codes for CASSRDATTEAFF.